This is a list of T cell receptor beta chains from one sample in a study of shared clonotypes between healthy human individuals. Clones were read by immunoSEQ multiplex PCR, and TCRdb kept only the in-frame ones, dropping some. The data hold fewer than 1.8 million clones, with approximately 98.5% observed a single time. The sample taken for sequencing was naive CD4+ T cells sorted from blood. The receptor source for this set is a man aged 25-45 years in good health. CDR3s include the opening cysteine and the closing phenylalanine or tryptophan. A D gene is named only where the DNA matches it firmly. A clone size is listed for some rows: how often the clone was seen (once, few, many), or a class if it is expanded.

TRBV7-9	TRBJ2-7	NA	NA	CASSLLAGNSYEQYF	TGTGCCAGCAGCTTATTAGCAGGAAACTCCTACGAGCAGTACTTC
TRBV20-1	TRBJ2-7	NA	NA	CSAPTVYEQYF	TGCAGTGCCCCGACCGTCTACGAGCAGTACTTC
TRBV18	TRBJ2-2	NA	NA	CASAQGDGELFF	TGTGCCAGCGCCCAGGGTGACGGGGAGCTGTTTTTT
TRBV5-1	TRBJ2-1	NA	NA	CASSFRRVGEQFF	TGCGCCAGCAGCTTTCGACGGGTCGGTGAGCAGTTCTTC
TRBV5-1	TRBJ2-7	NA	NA	CASSLSHGEQYF	TGCGCCAGCAGCTTGTCCCATGGCGAGCAGTACTTC
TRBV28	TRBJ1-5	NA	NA	CASSPPTGSWVAQHF	TGTGCCAGCAGCCCCCCGACGGGATCTTGGGTGGCCCAGCATTTT
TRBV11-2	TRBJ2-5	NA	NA	CASSGRTQETQYF	TGTGCCAGCAGCGGGAGAACACAAGAGACCCAGTACTTC
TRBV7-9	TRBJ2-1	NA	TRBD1	CASSEYQGAIYNEQFF	TGTGCCAGCAGCGAATACCAGGGGGCAATTTACAATGAGCAGTTCTTC
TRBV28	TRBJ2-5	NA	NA	CASSLSRQHQETQYF	TGTGCCAGCAGTTTATCCCGGCAACACCAAGAGACCCAGTACTTC
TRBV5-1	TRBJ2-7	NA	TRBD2	CASSFRAGVSEQYF	TGCGCCAGCAGCTTCAGAGCGGGAGTATCCGAGCAGTACTTC
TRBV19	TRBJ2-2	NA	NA	CASSSFLASTGELFF	TGTGCCAGTAGTAGTTTTCTAGCTAGCACCGGGGAGCTGTTTTTT
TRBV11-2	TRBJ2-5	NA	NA	CASSLDPSAETQYF	TGTGCCAGCAGCTTAGACCCCTCAGCAGAGACCCAGTACTTC
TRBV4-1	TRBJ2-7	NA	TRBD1	CASSPRQGVHEQYF	TGCGCCAGCAGCCCCCGACAGGGTGTTCACGAGCAGTACTTC
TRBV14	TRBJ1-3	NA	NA	CASSQVGGNTIYF	TGTGCCAGCAGCCAAGTGGGGGGAAACACCATATATTTT
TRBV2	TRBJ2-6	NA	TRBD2	CASSPSRGALVSGANVLTF	TGTGCCAGCAGTCCCTCGCGGGGGGCTCTCGTCTCTGGGGCCAACGTCCTGACTTTC
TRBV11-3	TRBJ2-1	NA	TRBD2	CASSLRAGGGNEQFF	TGTGCCAGCAGCTTACGAGCGGGAGGGGGGAATGAGCAGTTCTTC
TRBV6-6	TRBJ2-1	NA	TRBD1	CASKNLRDSLTEQFF	TGTGCCAGCAAAAACCTCCGGGACAGCCTGACTGAGCAGTTCTTC
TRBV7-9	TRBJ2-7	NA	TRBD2	CASSSWTSKPYEQYF	TGTGCCAGCAGCTCCTGGACTAGCAAACCCTACGAGCAGTACTTC
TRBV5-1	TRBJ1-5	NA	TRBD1	CASSPGGGNQPQHF	TGCGCCAGCAGCCCAGGGGGCGGCAATCAGCCCCAGCATTTT
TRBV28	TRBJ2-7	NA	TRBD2	CASTSPSGGAYEQYF	TGTGCCAGCACCTCTCCCAGCGGGGGGGCCTACGAGCAGTACTTC
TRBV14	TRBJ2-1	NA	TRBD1	CASSQEPQGPYNEQFF	TGTGCCAGCAGCCAAGAGCCACAGGGGCCCTACAATGAGCAGTTCTTC
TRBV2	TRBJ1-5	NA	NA	CASSLDGSNQPQHF	TGTGCCAGCAGTCTGGACGGGAGCAATCAGCCCCAGCATTTT
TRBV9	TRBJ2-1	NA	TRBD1	CASSAGQGAYNEQFF	TGTGCCAGCAGCGCGGGACAGGGGGCATACAATGAGCAGTTCTTC
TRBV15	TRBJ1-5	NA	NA	CATSRHTGFGNQPQHF	TGTGCCACCAGCAGACATACAGGGTTCGGAAATCAGCCCCAGCATTTT
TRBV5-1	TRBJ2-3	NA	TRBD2	CASSLLAGGGDTQYF	TGCGCCAGCAGCTTACTAGCGGGAGGAGGGGATACGCAGTATTTT
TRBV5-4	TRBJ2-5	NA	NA	CASSFTAYDETQYF	TGTGCCAGCAGCTTTACCGCGTATGATGAGACCCAGTACTTC
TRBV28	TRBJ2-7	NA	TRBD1	CASSDRGPLYEQYF	TGTGCCAGCAGTGACAGGGGCCCCCTCTACGAGCAGTACTTC
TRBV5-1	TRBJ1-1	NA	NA	CASHLGQPSEAFF	TGCGCCTCACACCTCGGACAACCTTCTGAAGCTTTCTTT
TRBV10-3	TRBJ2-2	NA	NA	CAISETGIREPGELFF	TGTGCCATCAGTGAGACAGGGATTCGGGAACCCGGGGAGCTGTTTTTT
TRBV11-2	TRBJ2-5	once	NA	CASSLQETQYF	TGTGCCAGCAGCCTCCAAGAGACCCAGTACTTC
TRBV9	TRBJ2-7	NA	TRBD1	CASSPGTEIPYEQYF	TGTGCCAGCAGCCCCGGGACAGAAATCCCCTACGAGCAGTACTTC
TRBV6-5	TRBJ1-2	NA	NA	CASSYTDRSGYTF	TGTGCCAGCAGTTACACGGACCGGTCGGGCTACACCTTC